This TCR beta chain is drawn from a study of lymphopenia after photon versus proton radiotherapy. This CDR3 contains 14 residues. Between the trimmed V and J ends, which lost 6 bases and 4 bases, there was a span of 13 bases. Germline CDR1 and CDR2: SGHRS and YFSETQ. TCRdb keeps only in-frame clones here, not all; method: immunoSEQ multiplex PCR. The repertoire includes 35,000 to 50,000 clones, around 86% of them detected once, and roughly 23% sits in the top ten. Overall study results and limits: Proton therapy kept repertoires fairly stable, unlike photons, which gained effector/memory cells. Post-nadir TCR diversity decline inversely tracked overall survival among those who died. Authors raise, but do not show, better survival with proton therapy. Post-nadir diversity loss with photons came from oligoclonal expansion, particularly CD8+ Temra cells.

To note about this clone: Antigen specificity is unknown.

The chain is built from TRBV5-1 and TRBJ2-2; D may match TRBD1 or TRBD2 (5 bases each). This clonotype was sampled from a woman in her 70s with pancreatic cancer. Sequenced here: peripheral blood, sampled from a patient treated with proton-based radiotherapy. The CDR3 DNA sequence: TGCGCCAGCAACTACGGGACGCCCACCGGGGAGCTGTTTTTT. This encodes CASNYGTPTGELFF.